This TCR beta chain appears in the sequencing data of a study of glioma-infiltrating T cells. Amplification of TCR alpha and beta CDR3 regions from RNA used iRepertoire nested multiplex PCR. TCRdb passed the multiplex PCR reads through MiXCR, listing each CDR3 protein once. This sample has a few hundred thousand distinct CDR3 sequences, with 41% found just once. This CDR3 is 13 amino acids long. Trimming shortened V by 4 bases and J by 7 bases, and 10 bases separated the two germline ends. In germline, CDR1 is MNHNY, CDR2 SVGAGI (reference sequence). Specimen: glioma tissue, nonneoplastic brain tissue, or PBMCs (not recorded which). The chain uses TRBV6-6 and TRBJ2-2; no reliable D call. The receptor comes from a human donor with low-grade glioma or glioblastoma, undergoing nonglioma brain surgery, or in good health (not recorded which). The DNA for the CDR3 is TGTGCCAGCAGTTTTTTATGGGACGGGGAGCTGTTTTTT. This translates into CASSFLWDGELFF.